Here is one T cell receptor (beta chain) with its context. The antigen is undetermined. Clones were read by immunoSEQ multiplex PCR, and TCRdb kept only the in-frame ones, dropping some. This table has 30,000 to 35,000 clones, roughly 90% appearing once. The data derive from a study of T cells in localized non-small cell lung cancer. The CDR3 is made up of 15 amino acids. Germline lookup yields CDR1 ENHRY and CDR2 SYGVKD. J lost 6 bases, V lost 3 bases, and 9 bases had no gene match. Findings of the study overall: Uninvolved nearby lung showed the greatest T cell clonality, exceeding that found in tumor.

The sequencing used peripheral blood, collected before any cancer treatment. The rearrangement links TRBV10-3 to TRBJ1-1, with TRBD1 matching 8 bases. This TCR was recovered from a woman aged 35 to 70 with stage I lung adenocarcinoma. The CDR3 sequence is CAISDNGQGGAEAFF. The CDR3 coding sequence is TGTGCCATCAGTGATAATGGACAGGGAGGAGCTGAAGCTTTCTTT.